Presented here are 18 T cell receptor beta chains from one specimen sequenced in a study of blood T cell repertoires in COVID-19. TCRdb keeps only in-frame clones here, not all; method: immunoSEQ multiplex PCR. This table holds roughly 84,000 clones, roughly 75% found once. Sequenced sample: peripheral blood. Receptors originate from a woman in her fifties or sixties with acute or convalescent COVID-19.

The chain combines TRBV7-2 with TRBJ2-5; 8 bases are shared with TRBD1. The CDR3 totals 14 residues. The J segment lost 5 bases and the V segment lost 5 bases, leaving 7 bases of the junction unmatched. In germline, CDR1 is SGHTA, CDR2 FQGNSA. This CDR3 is CASSRDRLIETQYF. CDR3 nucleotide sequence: TGTGCCAGCAGCCGGGACAGGCTGATCGAGACCCAGTACTTC. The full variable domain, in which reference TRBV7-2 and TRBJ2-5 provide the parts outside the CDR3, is GAGVSQSPSNKVTEKGKDVELRCDPISGHTALYWYRQSLGQGLEFLIYFQGNSAPDKSGLPSDRFSAERTGGSVSTLTIQRTQQEDSAVYLCASSRDRLIETQYFGPGTRLLVL.

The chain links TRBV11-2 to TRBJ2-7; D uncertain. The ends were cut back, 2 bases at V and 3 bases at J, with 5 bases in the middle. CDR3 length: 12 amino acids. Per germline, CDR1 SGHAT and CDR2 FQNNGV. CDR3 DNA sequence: TGTGCCAGCAGCTTACCAGGCTACGAGCAGTACTTC. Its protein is CASSLPGYEQYF.

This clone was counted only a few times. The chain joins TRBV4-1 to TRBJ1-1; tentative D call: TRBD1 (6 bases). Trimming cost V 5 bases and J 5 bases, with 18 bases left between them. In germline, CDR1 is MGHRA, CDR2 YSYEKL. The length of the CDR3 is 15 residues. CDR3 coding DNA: TGCGCCAGCAGCTCGAAGTCGGGGGGCTGGACTGAAGCTTTCTTT. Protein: CASSSKSGGWTEAFF.

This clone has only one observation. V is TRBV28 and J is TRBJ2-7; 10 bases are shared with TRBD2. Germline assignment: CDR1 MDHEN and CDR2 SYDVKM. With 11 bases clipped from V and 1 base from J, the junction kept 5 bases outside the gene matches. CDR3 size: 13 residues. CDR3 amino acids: CAVLAGDSYEQYF. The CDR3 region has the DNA TGTGCCGTTCTAGCGGGGGATTCCTACGAGCAGTACTTC.

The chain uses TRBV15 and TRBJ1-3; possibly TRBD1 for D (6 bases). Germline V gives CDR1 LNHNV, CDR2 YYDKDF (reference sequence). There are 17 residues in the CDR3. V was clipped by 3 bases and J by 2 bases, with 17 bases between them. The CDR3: CATSRGTSIGTGNTIYF. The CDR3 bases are TGTGCCACCAGCAGGGGGACATCTATTGGGACTGGAAACACCATATATTTT.

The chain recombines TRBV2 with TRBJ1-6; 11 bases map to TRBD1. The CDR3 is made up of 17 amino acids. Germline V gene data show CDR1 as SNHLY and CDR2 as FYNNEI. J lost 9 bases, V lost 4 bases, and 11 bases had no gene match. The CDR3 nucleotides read TGTGCCAGCAGTGCCACCCCCCCAGGACAGGGGGCTTCACCCCTCCACTTT. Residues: CASSATPPGQGASPLHF.

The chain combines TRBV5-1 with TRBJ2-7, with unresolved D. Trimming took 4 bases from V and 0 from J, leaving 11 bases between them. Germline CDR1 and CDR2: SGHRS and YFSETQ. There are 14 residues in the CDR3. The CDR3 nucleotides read TGCGCCAGCAGCCCGGTGCAGGTCTCCTACGAGCAGTACTTC. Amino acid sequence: CASSPVQVSYEQYF.

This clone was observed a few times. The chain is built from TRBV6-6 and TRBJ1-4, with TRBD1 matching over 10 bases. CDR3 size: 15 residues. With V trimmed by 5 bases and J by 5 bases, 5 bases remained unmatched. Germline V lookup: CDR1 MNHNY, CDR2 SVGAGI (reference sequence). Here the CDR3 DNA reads TGTGCCAGCAGTGCCCCGGGACAGGGGAATGAAAAACTGTTTTTT. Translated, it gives CASSAPGQGNEKLFF.

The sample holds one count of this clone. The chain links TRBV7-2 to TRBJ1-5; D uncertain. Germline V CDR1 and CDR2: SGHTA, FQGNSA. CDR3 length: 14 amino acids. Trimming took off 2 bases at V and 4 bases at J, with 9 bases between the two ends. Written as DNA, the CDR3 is TGTGCCAGCAGCTTAAAGGGAGGTAATCAGCCCCAGCATTTT. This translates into CASSLKGGNQPQHF.

DNA of the CDR3: TGTGCCAGCAGTGAGCATTTTAGCGGGGTACGGGGAGAGACCCAGTACTTC. Protein: CASSEHFSGVRGETQYF. The V gene is TRBV2, the J gene TRBJ2-5, with 8 bases that match TRBD2. CDR1 is SNHLY and CDR2 is FYNNEI in the germline V gene. V shed 3 bases and J 4 bases; nucleotides not matched to a gene: 13. The length of the CDR3 is 17 residues.

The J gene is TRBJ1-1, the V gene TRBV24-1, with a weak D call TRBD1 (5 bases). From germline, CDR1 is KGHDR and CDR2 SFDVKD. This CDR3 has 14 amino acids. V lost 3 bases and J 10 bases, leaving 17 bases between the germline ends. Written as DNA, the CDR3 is TGTGCCACCAGTGATGAGTGGCAGGGAAGAGGAGCTTTCTTT. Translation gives CATSDEWQGRGAFF.

This chain's CDR3 is CAGQGLLAKNIQYF. The CDR3 bases are TGTGCCGGACAGGGGTTACTAGCCAAAAACATTCAGTACTTC. The V gene is TRBV2, the J gene TRBJ2-4; 9 bases line up with TRBD1. The CDR3 covers 14 residues. The V and J ends lost 11 bases and 0 bases, in that order; junction bases with no gene match: 5. The germline gives CDR1 SNHLY, CDR2 FYNNEI.

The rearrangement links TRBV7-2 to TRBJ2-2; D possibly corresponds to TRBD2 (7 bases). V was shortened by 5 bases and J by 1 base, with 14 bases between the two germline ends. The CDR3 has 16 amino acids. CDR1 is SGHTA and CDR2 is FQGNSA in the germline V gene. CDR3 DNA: TGTGCCAGCAGCGGACCGGGGGGCTTGAACACCGGGGAGCTGTTTTTT. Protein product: CASSGPGGLNTGELFF.

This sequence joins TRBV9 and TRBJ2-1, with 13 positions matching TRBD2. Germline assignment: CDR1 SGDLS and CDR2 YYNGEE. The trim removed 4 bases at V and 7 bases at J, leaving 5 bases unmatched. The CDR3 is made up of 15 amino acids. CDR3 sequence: CASSLTSGGANEQFF. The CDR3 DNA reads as TGTGCCAGCAGCCTCACTAGCGGGGGGGCGAATGAGCAGTTCTTC.

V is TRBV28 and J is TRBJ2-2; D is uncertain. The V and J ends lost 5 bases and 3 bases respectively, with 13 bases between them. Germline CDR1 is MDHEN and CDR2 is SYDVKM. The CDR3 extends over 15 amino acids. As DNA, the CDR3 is TGTGCCAGCAGTGCCCTTGATACTGACACCGGGGAGCTGTTTTTT. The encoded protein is CASSALDTDTGELFF.

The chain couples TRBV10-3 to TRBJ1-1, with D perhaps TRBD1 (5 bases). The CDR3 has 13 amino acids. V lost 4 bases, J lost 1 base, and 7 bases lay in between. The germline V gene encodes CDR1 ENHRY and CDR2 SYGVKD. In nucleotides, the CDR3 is TGTGCCATCAGTGTCGACAGGAACACTGAAGCTTTCTTT. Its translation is CAISVDRNTEAFF.

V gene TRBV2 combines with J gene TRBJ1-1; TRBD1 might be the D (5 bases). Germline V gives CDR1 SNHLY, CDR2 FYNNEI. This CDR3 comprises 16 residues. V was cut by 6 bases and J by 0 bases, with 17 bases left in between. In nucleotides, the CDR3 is TGTGCCAGCAGGACATCCCCCGCAGGGATGAACACTGAAGCTTTCTTT. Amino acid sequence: CASRTSPAGMNTEAFF. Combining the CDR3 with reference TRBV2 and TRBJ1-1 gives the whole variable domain EPEVTQTPSHQVTQMGQEVILRCVPISNHLYFYWYRQILGQKVEFLVSFYNNEISEKSEIFDDQFSVERPDGSNFTLKIRSTKLEDSAMYFCASRTSPAGMNTEAFFGQGTRLTVV.

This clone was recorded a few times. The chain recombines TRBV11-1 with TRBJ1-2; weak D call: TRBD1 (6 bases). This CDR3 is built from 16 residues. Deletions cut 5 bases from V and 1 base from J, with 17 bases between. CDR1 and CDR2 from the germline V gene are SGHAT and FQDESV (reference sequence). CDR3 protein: CASSLGGPGHNYGYTF. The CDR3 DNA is TGTGCCAGCAGCCTCGGGGGGCCAGGGCATAACTATGGCTACACCTTC.